This T cell receptor beta chain was captured by sequencing in a study of blood T cell repertoires in COVID-19. Per the germline V gene, CDR1 is LNHDA and CDR2 is SQIVND (reference sequence). Trimming removed 2 bases from V and 5 bases from J, with 12 bases in between. The CDR3 sequence is 14 residues long. Data came from immunoSEQ multiplex PCR; TCRdb stores just in-frame clones and leaves some out. The sample shows 110,000 to 150,000 clones, around 90% of them seen only once. Sequenced sample: peripheral blood. This sequence was found in a woman in her forties or fifties with acute or convalescent COVID-19. This chain connects TRBV19 to TRBJ1-2, with D unclear. The CDR3 nucleotides are TGTGCCAGTAGTATAATGGCAGGCGTTTATGGCTACACCTTC. It specifies CASSIMAGVYGYTF. Combining the CDR3 with reference TRBV19 and TRBJ1-2 gives the whole variable domain DGGITQSPKYLFRKEGQNVTLSCEQNLNHDAMYWYRQDPGQGLRLIYYSQIVNDFQKGDIAEGYSVSREKKESFPLTVTSAQKNPTAFYLCASSIMAGVYGYTFGSGTRLTVV.